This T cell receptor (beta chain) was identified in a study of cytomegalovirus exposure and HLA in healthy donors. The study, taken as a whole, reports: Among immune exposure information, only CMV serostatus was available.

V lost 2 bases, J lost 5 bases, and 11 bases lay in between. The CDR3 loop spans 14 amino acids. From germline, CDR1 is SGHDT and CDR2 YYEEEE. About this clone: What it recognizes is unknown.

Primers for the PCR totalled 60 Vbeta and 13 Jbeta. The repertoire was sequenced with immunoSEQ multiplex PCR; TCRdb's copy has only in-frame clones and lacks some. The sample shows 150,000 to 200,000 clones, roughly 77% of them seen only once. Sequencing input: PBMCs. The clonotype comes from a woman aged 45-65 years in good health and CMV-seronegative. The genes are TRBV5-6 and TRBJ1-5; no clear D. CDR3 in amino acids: CASSFRQVDQPQHF. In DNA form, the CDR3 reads TGTGCCAGCAGCTTCCGGCAGGTGGATCAGCCCCAGCATTTT.